This T cell receptor (beta chain) is from a study of blood T cell repertoires in COVID-19. As for the study in general: Acute-phase and convalescent COVID-19 samples originated in the United States, Italy and Spain. The analysed material was cDNA or gDNA that came from T cells, B-cell-depleted T cells, or PBMCs.

The CDR3 consists of 15 residues. Germline CDR1 reads SGHNT; CDR2 reads YYREEE (reference sequence). V was trimmed by 0 bases and J by 6 bases, leaving 15 bases between them. Authors' data handling: The assay estimated nucleated cells by amplifying reference gene primers. The repertoire was sequenced with immunoSEQ multiplex PCR; TCRdb's copy has only in-frame clones and lacks some. V and J calls and clone size are as listed in that table; D and trimming were resolved from the DNA. This sample has about 130,000 clones; about 84% occur once, and the top ten carry 9.5% to 15%. V usage is TRBV5-4 and J usage is TRBJ1-1, with D tentatively TRBD1 (6 bases). Sequences were obtained from peripheral blood. The origin of this receptor is a woman in her sixties with acute or convalescent COVID-19. The chain's CDR3 is CASSLGVLGASEAFF. The CDR3 DNA reads TGTGCCAGCAGCTTGGGGGTGTTGGGGGCCTCTGAAGCTTTCTTT.